A selection of T cell receptor beta chains follows, all from one sample in a study of blood T cell repertoires in COVID-19. TCRdb's table, derived via immunoSEQ multiplex PCR, lists solely in-frame clones and lacks some. The sample has a few hundred thousand clones; roughly 91% are singletons. The sequencing input was PBMCs or T cells enriched from blood (not recorded which). Source of these receptors: an older woman in a cohort exposed to, infected with or recovered from COVID-19 (not recorded which). Both conserved end residues are part of each CDR3. The D gene is left open where the match is weak. Size is stated for part of the rows, as once, few or many counts, or as a class when the clone is expanded.

CDR3: CASSQDAGGSTDTQYF
DNA: TGCGCCAGCAGCCAAGATGCGGGAGGGAGCACAGATACGCAGTATTTT
V: TRBV4-1
size: few
J: TRBJ2-3
D: TRBD2

CDR3: CASSPPSTGIGNYGYTF
DNA: TGTGCCAGCTCACCACCTTCCACCGGGATAGGGAACTATGGCTACACCTTC
V: TRBV18
size: once
J: TRBJ1-2
D: -

CDR3: CASRGQGKSSGYTF
DNA: TGTGCCAGCCGGGGACAGGGGAAAAGTAGCGGCTACACCTTC
V: TRBV28
size: -
J: TRBJ1-2
D: TRBD1

CDR3: CASRTRVDNEQFF
DNA: TGCGCCAGCCGGACTAGAGTTGACAATGAGCAGTTCTTC
V: TRBV5-1
size: -
J: TRBJ2-1
D: TRBD2

CDR3: CASSFRGSGELFF
DNA: TGTGCCAGCAGCTTTAGGGGATCCGGGGAGCTGTTTTTT
V: TRBV13
size: -
J: TRBJ2-2
D: -

CDR3: CASSPDLFNEQFF
DNA: TGTGCCAGCAGCCCCGACTTATTCAATGAGCAGTTCTTC
V: TRBV5-8
size: -
J: TRBJ2-1
D: -

CDR3: CASSPQRDTEAFF
DNA: TGTGCCAGCTCACCACAACGGGACACTGAAGCTTTCTTT
V: TRBV18
size: -
J: TRBJ1-1
D: -

CDR3: CAWSPGNEQYF
DNA: TGTGCCTGGAGTCCCGGGAACGAGCAGTACTTC
V: TRBV30
size: -
J: TRBJ2-7
D: -

CDR3: CASSLAPQGPTYEQYF
DNA: TGTGCCAGCAGTTTAGCGCCACAGGGCCCCACCTACGAGCAGTACTTC
V: TRBV6-5
size: -
J: TRBJ2-7
D: -

CDR3: CASSLTPGQGGTDTQYF
DNA: TGTGCCAGCAGCTTAACCCCCGGACAGGGGGGAACAGATACGCAGTATTTT
V: TRBV7-3
size: -
J: TRBJ2-3
D: TRBD1

CDR3: CSVEDQQTGDSSYEQYF
DNA: TGCAGCGTTGAAGACCAACAAACAGGGGACAGCTCCTACGAGCAGTACTTC
V: TRBV29-1
size: -
J: TRBJ2-7
D: TRBD1

CDR3: CASSEYGSGGTGELFF
DNA: TGTGCCAGCAGTGAATATGGGTCAGGGGGCACCGGGGAGCTGTTTTTT
V: TRBV25-1
size: -
J: TRBJ2-2
D: TRBD1

CDR3: CASSGTGGQETQYF
DNA: TGTGCCAGCAGTGGGACAGGGGGCCAAGAGACCCAGTACTTC
V: TRBV28
size: -
J: TRBJ2-5
D: TRBD1

CDR3: CSASGLHSGANVLTF
DNA: TGCAGTGCTAGTGGGCTCCACTCTGGGGCCAACGTCCTGACTTTC
V: TRBV20-1
size: few
J: TRBJ2-6
D: -

CDR3: CASSQDWTKHNEQFF
DNA: TGTGCCAGCAGCCAAGATTGGACTAAGCACAATGAGCAGTTCTTC
V: TRBV4-2
size: once
J: TRBJ2-1
D: -

CDR3: CAWRLQGGGYGYTF
DNA: TGTGCCTGGAGACTACAGGGGGGAGGGTATGGCTACACCTTC
V: TRBV30
size: -
J: TRBJ1-2
D: TRBD1

CDR3: CASSPAGTSVTEQYF
DNA: TGTGCCAGCAGTCCCGCGGGGACTAGCGTAACGGAGCAGTACTTC
V: TRBV28
size: once
J: TRBJ2-7
D: TRBD2

CDR3: CATSGLASDEQFF
DNA: TGTGCCACCAGTGGGTTAGCGTCGGATGAGCAGTTCTTC
V: TRBV24-1
size: -
J: TRBJ2-1
D: -

CDR3: CASSLNPSGRALSEQFF
DNA: TGTGCCAGCAGCTTAAATCCTAGCGGGAGGGCCCTCAGTGAGCAGTTCTTC
V: TRBV7-3
size: -
J: TRBJ2-1
D: TRBD2

CDR3: CSVVQANYGYTF
DNA: TGCAGCGTTGTTCAGGCTAACTATGGCTACACCTTC
V: TRBV29-1
size: once
J: TRBJ1-2
D: -

CDR3: CASSQVRAISNQPQHF
DNA: TGCGCCAGCAGCCAAGTCAGGGCCATCAGCAATCAGCCCCAGCATTTT
V: TRBV4-1
size: -
J: TRBJ1-5
D: -

CDR3: CASSLDLYEQYF
DNA: TGCGCCAGCAGCTTGGATCTCTACGAGCAGTACTTC
V: TRBV5-1
size: -
J: TRBJ2-7
D: -

CDR3: CASSRPGQAYEQYF
DNA: TGTGCCAGCAGTCGACCGGGACAGGCCTACGAGCAGTACTTC
V: TRBV7-9
size: few
J: TRBJ2-7
D: TRBD1

CDR3: CASSLEPGHSYEQYF
DNA: TGTGCCAGCAGCTTAGAACCGGGACATAGCTACGAGCAGTACTTC
V: TRBV11-2
size: -
J: TRBJ2-7
D: -

CDR3: CASSLTGGPYEQYF
DNA: TGTGCCAGCAGTTTAACAGGGGGACCCTACGAGCAGTACTTC
V: TRBV28
size: -
J: TRBJ2-7
D: TRBD1

CDR3: CASSLVRDQPQHF
DNA: TGTGCCAGCAGCTTAGTTAGAGATCAGCCCCAGCATTTT
V: TRBV7-2
size: -
J: TRBJ1-5
D: -

CDR3: CASSRRQINYGYTF
DNA: TGTGCCAGCAGCCGACGACAGATAAACTATGGCTACACCTTC
V: TRBV3-1/TRBV3-2
size: -
J: TRBJ1-2
D: -

CDR3: CASSRDRGYGYTF
DNA: TGTGCCAGCAGTCGGGACAGGGGTTATGGCTACACCTTC
V: TRBV27
size: -
J: TRBJ1-2
D: TRBD1

CDR3: CASSQHQGNTEAFF
DNA: TGTGCCAGCAGCCAGCATCAGGGGAACACTGAAGCTTTCTTT
V: TRBV3-1/TRBV3-2
size: -
J: TRBJ1-1
D: -

CDR3: CSVEGGSSYNEQFF
DNA: TGCAGCGTTGAGGGGGGAAGCTCCTACAATGAGCAGTTCTTC
V: TRBV29-1
size: -
J: TRBJ2-1
D: -

CDR3: CAFRPGTGGLSGNQPQHF
DNA: TGTGCCTTCAGACCCGGGACAGGGGGCCTGAGTGGCAATCAGCCCCAGCATTTT
V: TRBV30
size: few
J: TRBJ1-5
D: TRBD1

CDR3: CSVADRAPDTQYF
DNA: TGCAGCGTCGCGGACAGGGCTCCAGATACGCAGTATTTT
V: TRBV29-1
size: -
J: TRBJ2-3
D: TRBD1

CDR3: CASSRGLAGASDTQYF
DNA: TGTGCCAGCAGCCGGGGACTAGCGGGAGCTAGCGATACGCAGTATTTT
V: TRBV7-9
size: -
J: TRBJ2-3
D: TRBD2

CDR3: CASSPIQMASYEQYF
DNA: TGTGCCAGCAGCCCCATACAGATGGCTTCCTACGAGCAGTACTTC
V: TRBV7-9
size: -
J: TRBJ2-7
D: -

CDR3: CASSPPGNTEAFF
DNA: TGTGCCAGCTCACCCCCCGGTAACACTGAAGCTTTCTTT
V: TRBV18
size: -
J: TRBJ1-1
D: -

CDR3: CSAQNEKLFF
DNA: TGCAGTGCCCAGAATGAAAAACTGTTTTTT
V: TRBV20-1
size: -
J: TRBJ1-4
D: -

CDR3: CASSVVPGQETQYF
DNA: TGTGCCAGCAGCGTAGTGCCCGGCCAAGAGACCCAGTACTTC
V: TRBV9
size: -
J: TRBJ2-5
D: -

CDR3: CASSSDRFEKLFF
DNA: TGTGCCAGCAGCTCCGACAGGTTCGAAAAACTGTTTTTT
V: TRBV7-2
size: -
J: TRBJ1-4
D: -

CDR3: CASSVGGQLNTEAFF
DNA: TGTGCCAGCAGCGTAGGGGGACAGCTAAACACTGAAGCTTTCTTT
V: TRBV9
size: -
J: TRBJ1-1
D: TRBD1

CDR3: CSIIRGSSYNEQFF
DNA: TGCAGTATAATCAGGGGAAGCTCCTACAATGAGCAGTTCTTC
V: TRBV29-1
size: -
J: TRBJ2-1
D: -

CDR3: CASSLTGIAGELFF
DNA: TGTGCCAGCAGCTTGACAGGGATTGCCGGGGAGCTGTTTTTT
V: TRBV7-2
size: -
J: TRBJ2-2
D: TRBD1

CDR3: CASSLNRDTEAFF
DNA: TGTGCCAGCTCACTTAACAGGGATACCGAAGCTTTCTTT
V: TRBV18
size: -
J: TRBJ1-1
D: -

CDR3: CASSQLGLAGESYNEQFF
DNA: TGCGCCAGCAGCCAACTCGGACTAGCGGGAGAATCCTACAATGAGCAGTTCTTC
V: TRBV4-3
size: once
J: TRBJ2-1
D: TRBD2

CDR3: CASSFITTSGFHYEQYF
DNA: TGTGCCAGCAGCTTTATAACTACTAGCGGGTTTCACTACGAGCAGTACTTC
V: TRBV7-8
size: -
J: TRBJ2-7
D: TRBD2

CDR3: CASSVHRDRGNEQFF
DNA: TGTGCCAGCAGTGTCCACCGGGACAGGGGCAATGAGCAGTTCTTC
V: TRBV27
size: -
J: TRBJ2-1
D: TRBD1